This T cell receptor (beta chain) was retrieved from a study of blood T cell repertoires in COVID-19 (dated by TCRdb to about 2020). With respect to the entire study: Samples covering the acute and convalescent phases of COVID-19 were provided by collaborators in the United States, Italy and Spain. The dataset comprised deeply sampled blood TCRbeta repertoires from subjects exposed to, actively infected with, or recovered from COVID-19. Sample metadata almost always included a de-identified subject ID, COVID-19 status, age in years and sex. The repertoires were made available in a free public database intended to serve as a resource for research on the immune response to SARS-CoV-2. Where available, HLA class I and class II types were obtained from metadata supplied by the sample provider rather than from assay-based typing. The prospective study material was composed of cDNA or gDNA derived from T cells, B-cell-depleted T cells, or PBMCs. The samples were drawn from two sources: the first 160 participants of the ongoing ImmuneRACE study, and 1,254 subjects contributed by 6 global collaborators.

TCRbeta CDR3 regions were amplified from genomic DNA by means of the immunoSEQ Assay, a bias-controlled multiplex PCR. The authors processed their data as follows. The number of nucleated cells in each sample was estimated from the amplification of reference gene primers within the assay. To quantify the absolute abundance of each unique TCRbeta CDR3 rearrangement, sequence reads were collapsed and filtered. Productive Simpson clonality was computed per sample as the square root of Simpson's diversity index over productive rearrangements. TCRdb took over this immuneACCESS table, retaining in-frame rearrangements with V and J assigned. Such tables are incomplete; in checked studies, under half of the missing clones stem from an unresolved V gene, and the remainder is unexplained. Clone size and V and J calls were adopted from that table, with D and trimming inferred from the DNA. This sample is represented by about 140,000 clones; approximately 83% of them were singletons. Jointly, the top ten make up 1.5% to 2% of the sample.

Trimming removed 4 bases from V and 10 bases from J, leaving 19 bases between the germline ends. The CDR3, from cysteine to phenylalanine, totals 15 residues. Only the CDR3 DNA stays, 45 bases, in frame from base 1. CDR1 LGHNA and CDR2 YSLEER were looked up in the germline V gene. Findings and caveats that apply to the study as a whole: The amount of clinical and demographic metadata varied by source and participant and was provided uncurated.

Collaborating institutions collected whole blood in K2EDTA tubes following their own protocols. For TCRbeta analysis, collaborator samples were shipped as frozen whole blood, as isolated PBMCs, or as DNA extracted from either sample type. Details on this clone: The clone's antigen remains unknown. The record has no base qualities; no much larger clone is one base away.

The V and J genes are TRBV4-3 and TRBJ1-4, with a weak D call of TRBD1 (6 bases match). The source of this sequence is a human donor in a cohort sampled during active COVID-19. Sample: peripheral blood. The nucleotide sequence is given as TGCGCCAGCAGCCTGACATCGGGGCAAGGGGGAAAACTGTTTTTT. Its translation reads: CASSLTSGQGGKLFF.